One sample yielded the 3 T cell receptor beta chains listed below, sequenced in a study of response to subunit inactivated influenza vaccine. TCRdb reprocessed the RT-PCR reads via MiXCR and lists one record per CDR3 protein. The sample carries hundreds of thousands of distinct CDR3 sequences, less than 15% recorded once. The source material was PBMCs from blood, sampled approximately 15 days before vaccination. The receptors were gathered from a man aged 50-59 years who received an inactivated influenza vaccine.

This clonotype was seen repeatedly, ten times or more. V gene TRBV7-9 combines with J gene TRBJ2-4, with 7 bases identical to TRBD1. The CDR3 sequence is 12 residues long. The germline CDR1 and CDR2 sequences are SEHNR and FQNEAQ (reference sequence). Trimming removed 2 bases from V and 12 bases from J; junction bases left unmatched: 4. The DNA of the CDR3 is TGTGCCAGCAGCTTAACAGGGGCTTATCAGTACTTC. As protein: CASSLTGAYQYF.

The chain recombines TRBV20-1 with TRBJ2-1, with 11 bases aligning to TRBD2. Germline-derived CDR1 and CDR2 are DFQATT and SNEGSKA (reference sequence). CDR3 length: 15 residues. V dropped 1 base and J dropped 9; count of bases not matched to a gene: 8. CDR3 sequence: CSARAILAGGGEQFF. The CDR3 DNA sequence: TGCAGTGCTAGAGCCATCCTAGCGGGAGGAGGTGAGCAGTTCTTC.

The chain joins TRBV21-1 to TRBJ2-1; TRBD2, the table's D call, was not compared with the DNA. TRBV21-1 is tagged as a pseudogene. This CDR3 region has 18 residues. CDR3 nucleotide sequence: TGTGCCAGCAGCAAAGCGGGGACTAGCGGGAGCCGAAACAATGAGCAGTTCTTC. It encodes CASSKAGTSGSRNNEQFF.